The rows below give T cell receptor beta chains drawn from one sample of a study of T cell responses to AZD1222 COVID-19 vaccine. Generated by immunoSEQ multiplex PCR, the TCRdb table keeps only in-frame clones and is missing some. The table lists over 70,000 clones, around three quarters of them singletons. The specimen was peripheral blood, collected 28 days after the second dose of the MenACWY control vaccine. The receptors were sampled from an adult who received the MenACWY meningococcal vaccine as a control. CDR3s include the opening cysteine and the closing phenylalanine or tryptophan. D genes are given only for firm matches. Expanded clones are given a class, and other clones once, few, many or no size at all.

clone_size	d_call	v_call	cdr3_length	j_call	cdr3_aa	cdr3_nt
-	-	TRBV2	13	TRBJ1-1	CASSGRRDTEAFF	TGTGCCAGCAGTGGCCGCAGGGACACTGAAGCTTTCTTT
once	TRBD1	TRBV4-3	16	TRBJ2-7	CASSQDTGQGSYEQYF	TGCGCCAGCAGCCAAGATACCGGACAGGGATCCTACGAGCAGTACTTC
-	-	TRBV19	13	TRBJ2-1	CASSIIGDNEQFF	TGTGCCAGTAGTATAATAGGGGACAATGAGCAGTTCTTC
-	-	TRBV28	16	TRBJ2-5	CASSLPDRFRGETQYF	TGTGCCAGCAGTTTGCCGGACCGCTTCCGGGGGGAGACCCAGTACTTC
many	TRBD2	TRBV5-1	15	TRBJ2-5	CASSRLGLAVETQYF	TGCGCCAGCAGCCGACTGGGACTAGCGGTAGAGACCCAGTACTTC
-	-	TRBV30	13	TRBJ2-7	CAWSVTGLYEQYF	TGTGCCTGGAGTGTAACGGGACTCTACGAGCAGTACTTC
-	-	TRBV29-1	14	TRBJ2-4	CSVRETLAKNIQYF	TGCAGCGTTAGGGAGACCCTAGCCAAAAACATTCAGTACTTC
-	-	TRBV28	16	TRBJ2-3	CASSLGAQPSTDTQYF	TGTGCCAGCAGTTTAGGGGCCCAGCCTAGCACAGATACGCAGTATTTT
once	-	TRBV19	11	TRBJ2-3	CASGFTDTQYF	TGTGCCAGTGGCTTCACAGATACGCAGTATTTT
-	TRBD1	TRBV29-1	14	TRBJ1-1	CSVGKGALDTEAFF	TGCAGCGTTGGAAAGGGGGCGCTGGACACTGAAGCTTTCTTT
once	-	TRBV2	15	TRBJ1-6	CASSGLSGRRSPLHF	TGTGCCAGCAGTGGTTTGTCAGGGCGGCGTTCACCCCTCCACTTT
few	-	TRBV6-5	12	TRBJ1-5	CATENSNQPQHF	TGTGCCACGGAGAATAGCAATCAGCCCCAGCATTTT
-	-	TRBV21-1	13	TRBJ1-2	CASSLDRDYGYTF	TGTGCCAGCAGCCTCGACAGGGACTATGGCTACACCTTC
-	-	TRBV5-8	15	TRBJ2-7	CASSLLRTAAYEQYF	TGTGCCAGCAGCTTGCTGAGGACAGCAGCCTACGAGCAGTACTTC
-	-	TRBV5-1	16	TRBJ2-7	CASSPSSGAGLYEQYF	TGCGCCAGCAGCCCTAGTTCTGGGGCAGGGCTATACGAGCAGTACTTC